This TCR beta chain emerged from a study of blood T cell repertoires in COVID-19. As originally analysed: Cell counts per sample came from amplifying reference gene primers. Produced via immunoSEQ multiplex PCR; TCRdb's table is partial and in-frame only. V, J and clone size are those of that table, while D and trimming were read from the DNA. Among hundreds of thousands of clones listed, around nine tenths were seen once. Sequenced input: peripheral blood. The origin of this receptor is a woman under 30 who had recovered from COVID-19.

CDR3: CASNARGVAGGSTDTQYF. CDR3 sequence (DNA): TGTGCCAGTAACGCCCGGGGGGTAGCGGGGGGCAGTACAGATACGCAGTATTTT. V gene TRBV19 combines with J gene TRBJ2-3; TRBD2 matches 10 bases. J gave up 3 bases and V 7 bases, and 16 bases lay outside the gene matches. CDR3 size: 18 residues. Germline V lookup: CDR1 LNHDA, CDR2 SQIVND (reference sequence).